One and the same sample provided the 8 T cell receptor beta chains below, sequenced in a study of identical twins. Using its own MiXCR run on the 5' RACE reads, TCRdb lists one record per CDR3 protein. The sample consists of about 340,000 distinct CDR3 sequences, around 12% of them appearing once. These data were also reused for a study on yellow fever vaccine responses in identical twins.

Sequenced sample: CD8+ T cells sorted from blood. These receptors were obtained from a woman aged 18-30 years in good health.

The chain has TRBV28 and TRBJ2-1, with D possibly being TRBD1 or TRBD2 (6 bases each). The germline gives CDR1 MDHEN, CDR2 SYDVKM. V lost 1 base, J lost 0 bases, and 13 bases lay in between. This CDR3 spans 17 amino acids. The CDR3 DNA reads TGTGCCAGCAGTTTATTGGACGGAGGGGGCTCCTACAATGAGCAGTTCTTC. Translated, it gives CASSLLDGGGSYNEQFF. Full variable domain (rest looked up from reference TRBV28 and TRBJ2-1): DVKVTQSSRYLVKRTGEKVFLECVQDMDHENMFWYRQDPGLGLRLIYFSYDVKMKEKGDIPEGYSVSREKKERFSLILESASTNQTSMYLCASSLLDGGGSYNEQFFGPGTRLTVL.

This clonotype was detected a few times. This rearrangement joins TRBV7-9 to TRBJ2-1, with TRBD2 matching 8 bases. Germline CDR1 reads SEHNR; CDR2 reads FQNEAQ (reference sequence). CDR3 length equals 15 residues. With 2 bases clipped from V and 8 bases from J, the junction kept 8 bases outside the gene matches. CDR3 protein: CASSLTSGLHDEQFF. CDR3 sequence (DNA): TGTGCCAGCAGCTTAACTAGCGGCCTACACGATGAGCAGTTCTTC.

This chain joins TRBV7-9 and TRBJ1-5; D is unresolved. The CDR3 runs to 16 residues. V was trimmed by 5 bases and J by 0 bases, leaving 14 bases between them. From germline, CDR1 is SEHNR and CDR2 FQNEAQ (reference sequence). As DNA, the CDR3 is TGTGCCAGCAGCCCCCAGCGAGGAAATAGCAATCAGCCCCAGCATTTT. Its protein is CASSPQRGNSNQPQHF.

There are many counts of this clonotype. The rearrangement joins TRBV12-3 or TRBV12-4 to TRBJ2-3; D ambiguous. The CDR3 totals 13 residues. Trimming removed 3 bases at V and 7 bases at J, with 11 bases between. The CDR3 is CASSFGGSNTQYF. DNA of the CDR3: TGTGCCAGCAGTTTCGGTGGTAGTAATACGCAGTATTTT.

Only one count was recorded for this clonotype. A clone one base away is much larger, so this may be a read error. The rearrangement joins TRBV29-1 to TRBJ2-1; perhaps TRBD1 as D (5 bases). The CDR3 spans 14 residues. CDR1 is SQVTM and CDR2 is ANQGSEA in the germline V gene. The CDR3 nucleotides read TGCAGCCTTGAAGCAGGGCCCAATCCAAATGAGCAGTTCTTC. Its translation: CSLEAGPNPNEQFF.

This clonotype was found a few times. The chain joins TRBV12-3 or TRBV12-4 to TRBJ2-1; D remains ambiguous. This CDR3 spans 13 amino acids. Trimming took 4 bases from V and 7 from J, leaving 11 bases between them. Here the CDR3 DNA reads TGTGCCAGCAGTTACAGCGAGTGGAATGAGCAGTTCTTC. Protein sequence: CASSYSEWNEQFF.

For the CDR3, the DNA is TGTGCCAGCAGCTTGGGCTACATGAACACCGGGGAGCTGTTTTTT. Translation gives CASSLGYMNTGELFF. V usage is TRBV11-2 and J usage is TRBJ2-2; no clear D gene. Germline CDR1 SGHAT, CDR2 FQNNGV. The CDR3 totals 15 residues. The V end was cut by 3 bases, the J end by 1 base, with 9 bases between.

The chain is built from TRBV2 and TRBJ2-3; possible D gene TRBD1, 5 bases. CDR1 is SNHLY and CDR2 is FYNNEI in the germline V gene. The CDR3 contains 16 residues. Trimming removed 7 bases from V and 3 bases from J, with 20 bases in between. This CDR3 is CASTGGRAPTTDTQYF. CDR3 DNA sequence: TGTGCCAGCACCGGCGGCAGGGCGCCCACAACAGATACGCAGTATTTT.